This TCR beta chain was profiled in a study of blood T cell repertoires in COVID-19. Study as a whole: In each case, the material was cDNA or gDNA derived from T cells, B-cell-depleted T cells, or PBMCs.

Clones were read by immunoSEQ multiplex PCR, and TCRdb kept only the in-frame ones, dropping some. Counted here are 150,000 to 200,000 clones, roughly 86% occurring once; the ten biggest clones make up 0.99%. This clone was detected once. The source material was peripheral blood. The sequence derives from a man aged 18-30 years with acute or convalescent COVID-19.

The CDR3 here is CASSAPGVMVGTQYF. The CDR3 region has the DNA TGTGCCAGCAGTGCCCCCGGAGTTATGGTCGGGACCCAGTACTTC. V usage is TRBV6-6 and J usage is TRBJ2-5; D is undetermined. Germline-derived CDR1 and CDR2 are MNHNY and SVGAGI (reference sequence). V shed 5 bases and J shed 7 bases, with 20 bases lying between them. This CDR3 region has 15 residues.